The sequence of this T cell receptor beta chain was determined in a study of blood T cell repertoires in COVID-19. Background on the study: Italy, Spain and the United States were the sources of the convalescent and acute COVID-19 samples. In each case, the material was cDNA or gDNA derived from T cells, B-cell-depleted T cells, or PBMCs.

Study members were between 18 and 89 years old and lived in fewer than 30 US regions. Germline CDR1 is LNHNV and CDR2 is YYDKDF (reference sequence). There are 16 residues in the CDR3. V trimming: 3 bases; J trimming: 0 bases; junction bases outside the gene matches: 5. The authors' processing: Estimation of nucleated cell counts relied on the amplification of reference gene primers. TCRdb's copy holds only in-frame clones and misses some; the assay was immunoSEQ multiplex PCR. V and J calls and clone size are as listed in that table; D and trimming were resolved from the DNA. The sample carries fewer than 500,000 clones, around nine tenths recorded once.

The chain recombines TRBV15 with TRBJ1-3; 7 bases map to TRBD1. The source material was PBMCs or T cells enriched from blood (not recorded which). The clonotype was recovered from a woman under 30 with acute COVID-19. Here the CDR3 reads CATSSGGQFSGNTIYF. In DNA, the CDR3 is TGTGCCACCAGCAGCGGGGGACAGTTCTCTGGAAACACCATATATTTT.